Detailed here is one TCR beta chain. The same CDR3 also results from other DNA sequences found in this sample. The data are from a study of blood T cell repertoires in COVID-19. As for the study in general: There were acute and convalescent COVID-19 samples, and they came from the United States, Italy and Spain.

Germline V gene lookup returns CDR1 SGDLS and CDR2 YYNGEE. The CDR3 has 14 residues. V gave up 0 bases and J gave up 2 bases, with 8 bases separating them. Assay used: immunoSEQ multiplex PCR; TCRdb lists only in-frame clones, some missing. The sample has some 670,000 clones; 80% to 90% are singletons. This receptor was obtained from a woman younger than 30 with acute or convalescent COVID-19. The chain recombines TRBV9 with TRBJ1-2; no reliable D call. Sequenced sample: peripheral blood. CDR3 residues: CASSVGPSNYGYTF. In nucleotides, the CDR3 is TGTGCCAGCAGCGTAGGGCCGTCGAACTATGGCTACACCTTC.